This T cell receptor (beta chain) came from a study of T cell responses to AZD1222 COVID-19 vaccine. Broader study findings: It was only after the peak T cell response that any repertoires were sampled. Spike-specific TCRs gained breadth and depth after people received two AZD1222 doses. Only a handful of AZD1222 recipients were seropositive at baseline. Most donors were white British and more were female, and clonal diversity was possibly underestimated.

The length of the CDR3 is 14 residues. Germline V lookup: CDR1 SGHAT, CDR2 FQNNGV. V shed 4 bases and J shed 2 bases, with 11 bases lying between them. This clone was recorded only once. Its antigen is unknown. The data were produced by immunoSEQ multiplex PCR, yet TCRdb's version contains in-frame clones alone and is incomplete. The sample has 110,000 to 150,000 clones; roughly 92% are singletons. The receptor was derived from an adult in good health. Here the sequenced sample was peripheral blood, taken on day 0 of AZD1222 vaccination. The chain joins TRBV11-2 to TRBJ1-1; tentative D call: TRBD1 (6 bases). The DNA for the CDR3 is TGTGCCAGCAGCTCCGGACAGTATAACACTGAAGCTTTCTTT. Its protein is CASSSGQYNTEAFF.